The 24 T cell receptor beta chains presented below share a single source sample, sequenced in a study of shared clonotypes between healthy human individuals (dated by TCRdb to about 2020). The receptor library was made with the immunoSEQ multiplex PCR assay. TCRdb obtained this table from immuneACCESS and retained in-frame rearrangements with V and J assigned. These tables miss some clones; where compared with another copy, unresolved V genes account for less than half of the shortfall, and the remainder is unexplained. This sample comprises 2 million to 2.5 million clones, 85% to 95% of them detected only once. The ten top clones hold more than 0.35% of the sample. The material sequenced was naive CD4+ T cells from PBMCs. What this sample's cell subset or site label stands for: CD45RA+ positively selected. These receptor sequences come from a man aged 18 to 35 in good health. Some clones in this sample may be carry-over from other donors' samples.

The chain combines TRBV19 with TRBJ2-5; tentative D call: TRBD2 (7 bases). Germline V CDR1 and CDR2: LNHDA, SQIVND (reference sequence). The V gene lost 5 bases and the J gene lost 4 bases, with 14 bases spanning the gap. The CDR3 runs to 14 residues. This CDR3 reads CASSSGGGVETQYF. In DNA, the CDR3 is TGTGCCAGTAGTTCGGGGGGCGGGGTAGAGACCCAGTACTTC.

J is TRBJ2-1 and V is TRBV4-2; D might be TRBD2 (6 bases). The CDR3 is 16 residues long. The V end was cut by 0 bases, the J end by 4 bases, with 13 bases between. Germline CDR1 and CDR2: LGHNA and YNFKEQ. In DNA form, the CDR3 reads TGTGCCAGCAGCCAAGACGACGGGAGTAGGTACAATGAGCAGTTCTTC. It encodes CASSQDDGSRYNEQFF.

The chain employs TRBV6-5 and TRBJ1-2, with a tentative D call TRBD1 (5 bases). Trimming took off 6 bases at V and 7 bases at J, with 21 bases between the two ends. CDR1 is MNHEY, CDR2 SVGAGI, per germline. The CDR3 loop spans 15 amino acids. The CDR3 here is CASRTRGQQRSGYTF. The DNA for the CDR3 is TGTGCCAGCAGAACCAGAGGACAACAAAGGAGTGGCTACACCTTC.

The chain carries TRBV19 and TRBJ2-7, with D unclear. Germline V gene sequence: CDR1 LNHDA, CDR2 SQIVND (reference sequence). V was cut by 7 bases and J by 1 base, with 14 bases left in between. The CDR3 extends over 14 amino acids. The CDR3 DNA is TGTGCCAGTACAATCGGGCCTGATTCCTACGAGCAGTACTTC. Translated, it gives CASTIGPDSYEQYF.

This sequence joins TRBV2 and TRBJ1-2; tentatively, D is TRBD1 (6 bases). V gave up 6 bases and J gave up 4 bases, with 12 bases separating them. CDR1 is SNHLY and CDR2 is FYNNEI in the germline V gene. This CDR3 contains 13 residues. The CDR3 DNA reads as TGTGCCAGCAGGGGCTCGGGGGCCTATGGCTACACCTTC. It codes for CASRGSGAYGYTF.

The rearrangement links TRBV5-1 to TRBJ2-7; D gene uncertain. The V end was cut by 1 base, the J end by 6 bases, with 14 bases between. The CDR3 is 14 amino acids. CDR1 SGHRS and CDR2 YFSETQ come from the germline V gene. Here the CDR3 reads CASSLSSFSGEQYF. The CDR3 region has the DNA TGCGCCAGCAGCTTGAGTAGTTTCTCGGGCGAGCAGTACTTC.

CDR3 bases: TGTGCCAGCAGCCAAGATCGCGGCGGACTTACCTACAATGAGCAGTTCTTC. Its translation: CASSQDRGGLTYNEQFF. The chain has TRBV4-2 and TRBJ2-1, with D tentatively TRBD2 (5 bases). Germline V gives CDR1 LGHNA, CDR2 YNFKEQ. V lost 0 bases and J 2 bases, leaving 14 bases between the germline ends. The CDR3 is 17 residues long.

The chain is built from TRBV15 and TRBJ2-4, with D possibly being TRBD2 (6 bases). From germline, CDR1 is LNHNV and CDR2 YYDKDF (reference sequence). The CDR3 has 18 amino acids. V lost 1 base, J lost 0 bases, and 16 bases lay in between. In DNA, the CDR3 is TGTGCCACCAGCAGAGTTGGACTCCCGGGACTAGCCAAAAACATTCAGTACTTC. It codes for CATSRVGLPGLAKNIQYF.

V gene TRBV28 combines with J gene TRBJ1-2; 8 bases align to TRBD1. The CDR3 totals 15 residues. Germline CDR1 MDHEN, CDR2 SYDVKM. Trimming cost V 5 bases and J 4 bases; bases outside gene matches: 9. CDR3 DNA sequence: TGTGCCAGCAGTCACGCACCGGGACAGGCCTATGGCTACACCTTC. Translating gives CASSHAPGQAYGYTF.

Regarding this clone: Other DNA variants within this sample encode the same CDR3. This rearrangement joins TRBV27 to TRBJ1-2, with TRBD1 identical over 7 bases. The CDR3 is 14 residues long. The germline gives CDR1 MNHEY, CDR2 SMNVEV (reference sequence). V was pared by 3 bases and J by 3 bases, with 4 bases of the junction left unmatched. CDR3 region: CASSLTGYDYGYTF. The CDR3 DNA sequence: TGTGCCAGCAGTTTGACAGGGTACGACTATGGCTACACCTTC.

The rearrangement uses TRBV11-2 and TRBJ2-7, with D possibly being TRBD1 (5 bases). Germline CDR1 is SGHAT and CDR2 is FQNNGV. This CDR3 has 15 amino acids. V was clipped by 0 bases and J by 4 bases, with 13 bases between them. The CDR3 nucleotides read TGTGCCAGCAGCTTAGAGGCAGGGTTGCAGTACGAGCAGTACTTC. This gives the protein CASSLEAGLQYEQYF.

This clone has only one observation. V usage is TRBV19 and J usage is TRBJ2-7; 8 bases are a match to TRBD2. V shed 4 bases, J shed 3 bases, and the junction held 5 bases outside the gene matches. This CDR3 region has 14 residues. CDR1 and CDR2 from the germline V gene are LNHDA and SQIVND (reference sequence). The CDR3 region is CASSRKAGDYEQYF. CDR3 DNA: TGTGCCAGTAGTAGGAAAGCGGGGGACTACGAGCAGTACTTC.

This clone was counted a single time. The sample holds other DNA sequences that translate to the same CDR3. This rearrangement joins TRBV6-5 to TRBJ2-2, with 7 bases fitting TRBD1. Trimming cost V 5 bases and J 5 bases; bases outside gene matches: 2. The CDR3 runs to 13 residues. Per germline, CDR1 MNHEY and CDR2 SVGAGI. This CDR3 reads CASSRQGTGELFF. In nucleotides, the CDR3 is TGTGCCAGCAGTCGACAGGGTACCGGGGAGCTGTTTTTT.

The chain is built from TRBV6-1 and TRBJ2-1; D is uncertain. This CDR3 region has 12 residues. V was pared by 8 bases and J by 6 bases, with 11 bases between. Germline values: CDR1 MNHNS, CDR2 SASEGT. This CDR3 is CASGIRVNEQFF. CDR3 DNA sequence: TGTGCCAGCGGTATCAGAGTCAATGAGCAGTTCTTC.

CDR3 nucleotide sequence: TGTGCCAGTAGTATCTGGCAGGGCCTGAATGAAAAACTGTTTTTT. It yields the protein CASSIWQGLNEKLFF. The V gene is TRBV19, the J gene TRBJ1-4; TRBD1 might be the D (5 bases). V gave up 3 bases and J gave up 5 bases, with 13 bases separating them. Germline CDR1 LNHDA, CDR2 SQIVND (reference sequence). CDR3 size: 15 residues.

This clone has only one observation. The chain joins TRBV28 to TRBJ1-1; 7 bases are a match to TRBD1. The CDR3 runs 14 residues. In germline, CDR1 is MDHEN, CDR2 SYDVKM. The trim removed 10 bases at V and 6 bases at J, leaving 14 bases unmatched. CDR3 sequence: CAITGRGDVPEAFF. The CDR3 DNA follows: TGTGCCATTACTGGCAGGGGGGACGTTCCTGAAGCTTTCTTT.

The chain carries TRBV28 and TRBJ2-7, with unresolved D. Trimming pared 4 bases from V and 2 bases from J, leaving 15 bases between. Germline CDR1 reads MDHEN; CDR2 reads SYDVKM. This CDR3 is 15 amino acids long. CDR3 region: CASSSGRKPPYEQYF. The CDR3 DNA follows: TGTGCCAGCAGTTCTGGACGGAAACCCCCCTACGAGCAGTACTTC. The full variable domain, rest sourced from reference TRBV28 and TRBJ2-7, is DVKVTQSSRYLVKRTGEKVFLECVQDMDHENMFWYRQDPGLGLRLIYFSYDVKMKEKGDIPEGYSVSREKKERFSLILESASTNQTSMYLCASSSGRKPPYEQYFGPGTRLTVT.

With respect to this clone: Other DNA sequences in this sample translate to the same CDR3. V is TRBV10-3 and J is TRBJ1-1, with TRBD1 identical over 9 bases. CDR1 and CDR2 (germline): ENHRY, SYGVKD. With 3 bases clipped from V and 1 base from J, the junction kept 3 bases outside the gene matches. This CDR3 is built from 15 residues. CDR3 loop: CAISEQGAGNTEAFF. DNA of the CDR3: TGTGCCATCAGTGAACAGGGGGCGGGGAACACTGAAGCTTTCTTT.

The rearrangement links TRBV7-9 to TRBJ2-3; D gene ambiguous. Trimming pared 1 base from V and 1 base from J, leaving 6 bases between. In germline, CDR1 is SEHNR, CDR2 FQNEAQ (reference sequence). There are 14 residues in the CDR3. The CDR3 here is CASSLVVGTDTQYF. As DNA, the CDR3 is TGTGCCAGCAGCTTAGTGGTCGGCACAGATACGCAGTATTTT. Based on the CDR3 plus reference TRBV7-9 and TRBJ2-3, the full variable domain is DTGVSQNPRHKITKRGQNVTFRCDPISEHNRLYWYRQTLGQGPEFLTYFQNEAQLEKSRLLSDRFSAERPKGSFSTLEIQRTEQGDSAMYLCASSLVVGTDTQYFGPGTRLTVL.

This chain joins TRBV9 and TRBJ2-7, with 9 bases matching TRBD2. The CDR3 runs 15 residues. Unmatched junction bases numbered 8, after V lost 7 bases and J lost 0 bases. CDR1 SGDLS and CDR2 YYNGEE come from the germline V gene. CDR3: CASPPTSGSSYEQYF. The CDR3 nucleotides are TGTGCCAGCCCCCCCACTAGCGGGTCCTCCTACGAGCAGTACTTC.

The chain employs TRBV5-6 and TRBJ1-5, with 9 bases identical to TRBD1. V trimming: 4 bases; J trimming: 3 bases; junction bases outside the gene matches: 5. The CDR3 contains 15 residues. CDR1 and CDR2 (germline): SGHDT, YYEEEE. DNA of the CDR3: TGTGCCAGCAGCAGGACAGGGGAGATCAATCAGCCCCAGCATTTT. Residues: CASSRTGEINQPQHF.

In its sample, this clone was seen once. The chain employs TRBV6-6 and TRBJ2-1; 10 nucleotides line up with TRBD1. The V gene end was trimmed by 6 bases and the J gene end by 6 bases; junction bases not matched to a gene: 8. The germline V gene encodes CDR1 MNHNY and CDR2 SVGAGI (reference sequence). The CDR3 contains 15 residues. This chain's CDR3 is CASSQDRGQGNEQFF. DNA of the CDR3: TGTGCCAGCAGCCAAGACAGGGGGCAGGGCAATGAGCAGTTCTTC.

The chain carries TRBV15 and TRBJ2-5; D call uncertain. Trimming took off 0 bases at V and 5 bases at J, with 13 bases between the two ends. Germline CDR1 reads LNHNV; CDR2 reads YYDKDF (reference sequence). This CDR3 region has 15 residues. CDR3 bases: TGTGCCACCAGCAGAGATGAGGCAACAAGGGAGACCCAGTACTTC. Its translation: CATSRDEATRETQYF.

The chain employs TRBV28 and TRBJ2-7, with TRBD2 matching over 12 bases. The CDR3 is made up of 14 amino acids. Germline-derived CDR1 and CDR2 are MDHEN and SYDVKM. J gave up 0 bases and V 11 bases, and 5 bases lay outside the gene matches. The CDR3 loop reads CAGQTSGSSYEQYF. The CDR3 DNA is TGTGCCGGCCAGACTAGCGGGAGCTCCTACGAGCAGTACTTC.